This is a list of T cell receptor beta chains from one sample in a study of cytomegalovirus exposure and HLA in healthy donors. Assay used: immunoSEQ multiplex PCR; TCRdb lists only in-frame clones, some missing. This sample has about 220,000 clones, with roughly 87% found just once. The sample was PBMCs. These receptors were obtained from a woman aged 40 to 50 in good health and CMV-seropositive. Each CDR3 is given with its conserved first and last residue. Size values are once, few and many counts, or a class for expanded clones, and some rows have none.

V	size	J	CDR3
TRBV5-4	few	TRBJ1-4	CASTLGTGVEKLFF
TRBV5-1	once	TRBJ1-3	CASSLGTGSGNTIYF
TRBV9	.	TRBJ1-4	CASSVDSATNEKLFF
TRBV19	.	TRBJ2-7	CASSELAGYEQYF
TRBV15	.	TRBJ1-1	CATSSQQGRNTEAFF
TRBV5-1	.	TRBJ1-1	CATSWGQGENTEAFF
TRBV2	.	TRBJ1-1	CASSDLGGNMANTEAFF
TRBV7-2	.	TRBJ2-7	CASSLPSGAYEQYF
TRBV29-1	few	TRBJ2-1	CSVEGTGSYNEQFF
TRBV5-5	.	TRBJ2-1	CASSLLLSHYNEQFF
TRBV30	.	TRBJ2-6	CAWSVLRGFDSAGANVLTF
TRBV25-1	.	TRBJ1-1	CASSGLAINTEAFF
TRBV6-1	.	TRBJ1-1	CASRSPSSVEAFF
TRBV6-5	.	TRBJ2-2	CAGGPRSDGELFF
TRBV19	few	TRBJ2-3	CASSSPLGTSGGRPDTQYF